Each of the 22 T cell receptor beta chains below was sequenced from the same sample in a study of tumor-infiltrating lymphocytes in oesophageal squamous cell carcinoma. Each CDR3 protein is one row after TCRdb ran MiXCR on the PCR reads. The repertoire holds 9,500 to 15,000 distinct CDR3 sequences, around 50% seen once, with 35% to 50% in the top ten. Sequencing was done on a sample of esophageal tumor tissue. The receptors stem from a female donor with esophageal squamous cell carcinoma.

This clonotype was detected ten times or more. V gene TRBV18 combines with J gene TRBJ1-5; TRBD1 aligns across 9 bases. Losses at the gene ends were 6 bases for V and 4 bases for J; bases not matched to a gene: 7. Germline assignment: CDR1 KGHSH and CDR2 LQKENI. The CDR3 consists of 15 residues. The CDR3 loop is CASSHRTGVNQPQHF. The CDR3, as DNA: TGTGCCAGCTCTCACAGGACAGGGGTTAATCAGCCCCAGCATTTT.

In the case of this clonotype: This CDR3 is missing its conserved last phenylalanine or tryptophan, likely due to a read error. Because the CDR3's place on the DNA is in doubt, the DNA is left out and the CDR3 is given as listed by TCRdb. The V and J genes are TRBV7-6 and TRBJ2-6; the DNA was not compared with TRBD2, the D call given in the table. CDR1 is SGHVS, CDR2 FNYEAQ, per germline. The CDR3 totals 15 residues, both ends included. CDR3: CASSPRTSGEQFFGP.

The chain has TRBV7-6 and TRBJ2-3, with D possibly being TRBD1 (5 bases). V was cut by 4 bases and J by 0 bases, with 11 bases left in between. The CDR3 runs 15 residues. From germline, CDR1 is SGHVS and CDR2 FNYEAQ. CDR3 bases: TGTGCCAGCAGCTCCCTGGGGCATAGCACAGATACGCAGTATTTT. It encodes CASSSLGHSTDTQYF.

This clonotype turned up a few times. J is TRBJ2-7 and V is TRBV7-6, with 13 bases matching TRBD2. Germline V gene data show CDR1 as SGHVS and CDR2 as FNYEAQ. The CDR3 runs to 17 residues. After removal of 5 bases from V and 3 bases from J, the junction contained 10 bases not matched to a gene. The chain's CDR3 is CASSAGTSGAGRYEQYF. The CDR3 region has the DNA TGTGCCAGCAGCGCGGGGACTAGCGGGGCCGGGCGCTACGAGCAGTACTTC.

The chain recombines TRBV10-3 with TRBJ2-5, with TRBD1 as a possible D gene (6 bases). The CDR3 extends over 12 amino acids. The germline CDR1 and CDR2 sequences are ENHRY and SYGVKD. The V end was cut by 7 bases, the J end by 0 bases, with 6 bases between. CDR3 DNA: TGTGCCATCAAGGGGGACCAAGAGACCCAGTACTTC. Translated, it gives CAIKGDQETQYF.

The count of this clonotype is one. One junction end disagrees with the germline gene, perhaps due to a read error. This chain connects TRBV5-3 to TRBJ1-6; no clear D gene. TRBV5-3 is annotated as an ORF whose role is uncertain. The CDR3 covers 14 residues. This CDR3 reads CASSLDRTNSPLHF. The CDR3 nucleotides are TGTGCCAGCAGCTTGGATAGGACTAATTCACCCCTCCACTTT.

V and J are TRBV11-2 and TRBJ2-7, with 7 nucleotides matching TRBD2. Germline assignment: CDR1 SGHAT and CDR2 FQNNGV. J gave up 7 bases and V 5 bases, and 14 bases lay outside the gene matches. CDR3 length equals 15 residues. CDR3 in DNA: TGTGCCAGCAGCCCGATGGGGGGGGTCCAGAATGAGCAGTACTTC. It is translated as CASSPMGGVQNEQYF.

This chain links TRBV6-1 with TRBJ1-1; D not resolved. CDR1 and CDR2 from the germline V gene are MNHNS and SASEGT. The V end lost 5 bases, the J end lost 0 bases, and 10 bases lay between the germline ends. The CDR3 runs to 14 residues. In nucleotides, the CDR3 is TGTGCCAGCAGTTTCACAGCCTTGAACACTGAAGCTTTCTTT. It translates to CASSFTALNTEAFF.

With respect to this clonotype: This CDR3 fails to terminate in the conserved phenylalanine or tryptophan, so it likely reflects a read error. The chain has TRBV7-2 and TRBJ2-5; a possible D gene is TRBD1 (6 bases). The J call may be in error: the DNA end matches TRBJ2-1 better. This CDR3 is built from 15 residues. In germline, CDR1 is SGHTA, CDR2 FQGNSA. The CDR3 loop reads CASSLRTEKRNEQFL. CDR3 DNA sequence: TGTGCCAGCAGCTTAAGGACAGAGAAGCGCAATGAGCAGTTCTTA.

The chain joins TRBV12-3 or TRBV12-4 to TRBJ2-5; 10 nucleotides align to TRBD2. The CDR3 runs to 13 residues. J gave up 7 bases and V 6 bases, and 5 bases lay outside the gene matches. The CDR3 region is CASSPRTSGTQYF. CDR3 sequence (DNA): TGTGCCAGCAGCCCTAGGACTAGCGGGACCCAGTACTTC.

This clonotype has a single count. This rearrangement joins TRBV11-2 to TRBJ2-5; 10 nucleotides agree with TRBD1. This CDR3 has 14 residues. The germline gives CDR1 SGHAT, CDR2 FQNNGV. The junction had 9 bases not matched to a gene; V was cut back by 8 bases and J by 6 bases. CDR3 in DNA: TGTGCCAGCCGTACCGGGACAGGGGTAAAGACCCAGTACTTC. Translated: CASRTGTGVKTQYF. Using reference TRBV11-2 and TRBJ2-5 for the parts outside the CDR3, the full variable domain is EAGVAQSPRYKIIEKRQSVAFWCNPISGHATLYWYQQILGQGPKLLIQFQNNGVVDDSQLPKDRFSAERLKGVDSTLKIQPAKLEDSAVYLCASRTGTGVKTQYFGPGTRLLVL.

This clonotype turned up a few times. The rearrangement uses TRBV7-3 and TRBJ2-7, with 7 nucleotides matching TRBD2. The end of the DNA aligns better with TRBJ2-5, so the J call may be wrong. The germline V gene has CDR1 SGHTA and CDR2 FQGTGA. The CDR3 loop spans 13 amino acids. The CDR3 coding sequence is TGTGCCAGCAGCAAGACTAGCTCGGGGACCCAGTACTTC. Amino acid sequence: CASSKTSSGTQYF.

The chain recombines TRBV7-3 with TRBJ1-5; D possibly corresponds to TRBD1 (5 bases). V lost 5 bases and J 5 bases, leaving 16 bases between the germline ends. This CDR3 region has 15 residues. In germline, CDR1 is SGHTA, CDR2 FQGTGA. CDR3 nucleotides: TGTGCCAGCAGCCCCCGACACAGGAGATATCAGCCCCAGCATTTT. It encodes CASSPRHRRYQPQHF. Complete variable domain (other parts from reference TRBV7-3 and TRBJ1-5): GAGVSQTPSNKVTEKGKYVELRCDPISGHTALYWYRQSLGQGPEFLIYFQGTGAADDSGLPNDRFFAVRPEGSVSTLKIQRTERGDSAVYLCASSPRHRRYQPQHFGDGTRLSIL.

V is TRBV6-6 and J is TRBJ2-1; 8 bases line up with TRBD2. The last part of the DNA fits TRBJ2-7 better; the J call may be wrong. There are 14 residues in the CDR3. The germline CDR1 and CDR2 sequences are MNHNY and SVGAGI (reference sequence). CDR3 bases: TGTGCCAGCAGCCGGGGGGGGGGAACTTACGAGCAGTACTTC. This translates into CASSRGGGTYEQYF.

The chain combines TRBV12-3 or TRBV12-4 with TRBJ1-2, with unresolved D. The V end was cut by 3 bases, the J end by 8 bases, with 22 bases between. The CDR3 runs to 16 residues. CDR3 loop: CASSFTVGDPGGGYTF. The CDR3 nucleotides read TGTGCCAGCAGTTTTACCGTAGGAGATCCGGGTGGCGGCTACACCTTC.

V usage is TRBV7-6 and J usage is TRBJ2-3; D might be TRBD1 (5 bases). Germline V gene data show CDR1 as SGHVS and CDR2 as FNYEAQ. This CDR3 is 13 amino acids long. V was clipped by 0 bases and J by 13 bases, with 14 bases between them. The CDR3 sequence: CASSLAGASQEYF. CDR3 nucleotide sequence: TGTGCCAGCAGCTTAGCTGGGGCTAGTCAGGAGTATTTT.

This clonotype was seen many times. The rearrangement joins TRBV12-3 or TRBV12-4 to TRBJ2-4; D remains unclear. V was pared by 5 bases and J by 2 bases, with 13 bases between. The CDR3 is made up of 15 amino acids. CDR3 sequence (DNA): TGTGCCAGCAGTCCCTCACGCTTTTCCAAAAACATTCAGTACTTC. As protein: CASSPSRFSKNIQYF.

The V and J genes are TRBV7-4 and TRBJ2-1; D uncertain. The J call is doubtful: the DNA matches TRBJ2-7 better. Germline values: CDR1 SGHVT, CDR2 SQSDAQ. This CDR3 has 13 residues. The CDR3 is CASSLGLGGEQYF. DNA for the CDR3: TGTGCCAGCAGCTTAGGGCTGGGTGGCGAGCAGTACTTC.

The gene calls are TRBV5-6 and TRBJ2-7; D remains unclear. With the DNA end fitting TRBJ2-1 better, the J assignment may be wrong. Germline CDR1 and CDR2: SGHDT and YYEEEE. CDR3 length: 14 amino acids. The CDR3 spells CASSLGADVGEQFF. The CDR3 DNA reads as TGTGCCAGCAGCTTGGGAGCCGACGTAGGGGAGCAGTTCTTC.

This clonotype was detected ten times or more. The chain has TRBV7-8 and TRBJ2-7; TRBD2 aligns across 7 bases. The CDR3 consists of 13 residues. Germline V gene data show CDR1 as SGHVS and CDR2 as FQNEAQ. J was trimmed by 9 bases and V by 5 bases; bases with no gene match: 10. The DNA for the CDR3 is TGTGCCAGCAGCCTGTGGGGAGGCGGGGGGCAGTACTTC. It is translated as CASSLWGGGGQYF.

The chain carries TRBV5-1 and TRBJ2-5, with 7 nucleotides matching TRBD1. Germline-derived CDR1 and CDR2 are SGHRS and YFSETQ. The junction had 10 bases not matched to a gene; V was cut back by 0 bases and J by 5 bases. The CDR3 totals 16 residues. This chain's CDR3 is CASSLALTGAWETQYF. CDR3 bases: TGCGCCAGCAGCTTGGCTTTAACAGGGGCTTGGGAGACCCAGTACTTC. The full variable domain, with the rest looked up from reference TRBV5-1 and TRBJ2-5, is KAGVTQTPRYLIKTRGQQVTLSCSPISGHRSVSWYQQTPGQGLQFLFEYFSETQRNKGNFPGRFSGRQFSNSRSEMNVSTLELGDSALYLCASSLALTGAWETQYFGPGTRLLVL.

There are many counts of this clonotype. The chain uses TRBV24-1 and TRBJ2-5; D call uncertain. Between the trimmed V and J ends, which lost 1 base and 11 bases, there was a span of 19 bases. CDR1 is KGHDR, CDR2 SFDVKD, per germline. The CDR3 consists of 15 residues. DNA for the CDR3: TGTGCCACCAGTGATTTAGAGGCAGTATCCAATGAGCAGTACTTC. It translates to CATSDLEAVSNEQYF.